The entry below describes one TCR beta chain. Its antigen is as yet unknown. The naive CD8 population came from CD45RO-negative cells selected for CCR7, without terminally differentiated effector memory CD45RA+ cells. The CDR3 length is 11 residues. V shed 6 bases and J shed 4 bases, with 6 bases lying between them. Germline V gene data show CDR1 as LNHDA and CDR2 as SQIVND (reference sequence). Original processing methods: Filtering differed, since immunoSEQ gave only junction sequences and no quality scores. Profiling relied on immunoSEQ multiplex PCR, and the TCRdb table lists in-frame clones only, not all of them. Clone size and the V and J calls come from that table; the DNA yielded D and trimming. The sample lists about 2.1 million clones; around 93% were seen once. The data were taken from a study of shared clonotypes between healthy human individuals. Across the study: The donor group consisted of a couple of women and three men, aged 18 to 49.

The study, taken as a whole, reports: Sequencing depth was expected to influence donor clonotype sharing. Naive subsets generally exceeded memory subsets in estimated richness.

This chain links TRBV19 with TRBJ1-2; D is unclear. The material sequenced was naive CD8+ T cells from PBMCs. This sequence originates from a man aged 18 to 35 in good health. Some clones in this sample may be carry-over from other donors' samples. The CDR3 DNA follows: TGTGCCAGTAGGGCAGGCTATGGCTACACCTTC. Protein: CASRAGYGYTF.